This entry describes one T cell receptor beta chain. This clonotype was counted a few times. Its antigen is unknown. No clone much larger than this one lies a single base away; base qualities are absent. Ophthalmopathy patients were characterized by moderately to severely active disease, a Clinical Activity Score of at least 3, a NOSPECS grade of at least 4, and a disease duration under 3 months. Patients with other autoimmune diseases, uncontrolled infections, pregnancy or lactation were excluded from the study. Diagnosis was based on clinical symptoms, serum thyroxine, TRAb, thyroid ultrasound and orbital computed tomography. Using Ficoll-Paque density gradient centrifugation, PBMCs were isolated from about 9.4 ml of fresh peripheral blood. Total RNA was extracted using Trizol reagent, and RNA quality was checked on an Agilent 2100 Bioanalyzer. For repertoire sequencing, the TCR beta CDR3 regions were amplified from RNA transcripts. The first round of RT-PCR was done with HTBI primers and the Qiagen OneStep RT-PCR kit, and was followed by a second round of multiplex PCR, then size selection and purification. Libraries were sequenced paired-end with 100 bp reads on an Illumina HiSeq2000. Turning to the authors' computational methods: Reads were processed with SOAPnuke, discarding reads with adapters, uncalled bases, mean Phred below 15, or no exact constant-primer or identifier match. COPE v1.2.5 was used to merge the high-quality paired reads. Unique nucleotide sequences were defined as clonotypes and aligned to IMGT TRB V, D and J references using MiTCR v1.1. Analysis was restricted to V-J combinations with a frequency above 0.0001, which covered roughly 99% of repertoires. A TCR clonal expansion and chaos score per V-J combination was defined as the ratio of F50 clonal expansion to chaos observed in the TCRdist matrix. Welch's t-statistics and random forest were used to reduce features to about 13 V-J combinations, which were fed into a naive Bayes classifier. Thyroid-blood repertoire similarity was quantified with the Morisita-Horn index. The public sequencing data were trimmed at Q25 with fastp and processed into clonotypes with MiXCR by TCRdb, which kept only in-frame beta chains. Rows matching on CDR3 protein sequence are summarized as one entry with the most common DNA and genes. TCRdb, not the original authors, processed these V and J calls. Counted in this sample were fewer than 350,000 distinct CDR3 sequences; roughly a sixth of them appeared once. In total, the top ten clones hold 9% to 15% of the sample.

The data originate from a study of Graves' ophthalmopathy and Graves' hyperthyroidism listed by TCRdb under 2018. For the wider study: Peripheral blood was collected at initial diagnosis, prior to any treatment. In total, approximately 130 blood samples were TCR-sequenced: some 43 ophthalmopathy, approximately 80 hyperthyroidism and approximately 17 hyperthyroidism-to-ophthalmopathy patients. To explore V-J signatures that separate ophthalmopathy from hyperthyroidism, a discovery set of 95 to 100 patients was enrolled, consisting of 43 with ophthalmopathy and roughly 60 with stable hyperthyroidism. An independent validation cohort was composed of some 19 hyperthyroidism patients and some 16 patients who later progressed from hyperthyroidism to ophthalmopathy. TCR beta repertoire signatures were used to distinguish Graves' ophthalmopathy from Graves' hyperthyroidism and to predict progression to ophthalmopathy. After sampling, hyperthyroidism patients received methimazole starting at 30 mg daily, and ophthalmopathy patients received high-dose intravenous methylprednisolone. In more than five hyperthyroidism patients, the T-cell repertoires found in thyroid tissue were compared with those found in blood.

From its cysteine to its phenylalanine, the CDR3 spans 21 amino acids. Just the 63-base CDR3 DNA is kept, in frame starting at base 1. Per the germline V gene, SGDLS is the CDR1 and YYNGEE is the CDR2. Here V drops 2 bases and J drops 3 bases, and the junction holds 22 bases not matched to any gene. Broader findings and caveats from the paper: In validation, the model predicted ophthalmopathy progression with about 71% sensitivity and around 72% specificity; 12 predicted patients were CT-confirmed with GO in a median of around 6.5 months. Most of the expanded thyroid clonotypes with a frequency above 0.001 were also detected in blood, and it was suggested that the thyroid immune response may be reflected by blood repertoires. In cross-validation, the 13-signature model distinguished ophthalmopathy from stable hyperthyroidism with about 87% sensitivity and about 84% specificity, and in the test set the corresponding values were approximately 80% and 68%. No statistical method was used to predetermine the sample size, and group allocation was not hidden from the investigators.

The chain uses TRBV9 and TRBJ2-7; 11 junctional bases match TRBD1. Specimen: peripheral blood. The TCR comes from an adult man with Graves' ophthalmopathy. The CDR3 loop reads CASSVLTPGQGAQLDLYEQYF. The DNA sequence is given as TGTGCCAGCAGCGTCCTGACCCCCGGACAGGGGGCGCAATTAGACCTCTACGAGCAGTACTTC.